Following are 18 T cell receptor beta chains from one sample sequenced in a study of breast tumors, draining lymph nodes, adjacent tissues. In TCRdb, the multiplex PCR reads were re-called with MiXCR into one record per CDR3 protein. The data hold approximately 120,000 distinct CDR3 sequences, with 20% to 25% observed a single time. The lymph nodes were axillary draining lymph nodes from breast cancer patients. Sequencing was performed on axillary lymph node tissue. The receptors here all came from a female donor with breast cancer. Some clones in this sample may be carry-over from other donors' samples.

This clonotype occurred many times. V gene TRBV2 combines with J gene TRBJ2-5, with D possibly TRBD2 on 5 matching bases. This CDR3 region has 15 residues. V lost 7 bases, J lost 4 bases, and 19 bases lay in between. Germline assignment: CDR1 SNHLY and CDR2 FYNNEI. CDR3 region: CASKSTRAIGETQYF. In nucleotides, the CDR3 is TGTGCCAGCAAATCAACTAGAGCAATTGGAGAGACCCAGTACTTC.

This clonotype was counted many times. The genes are TRBV14 and TRBJ2-3; 12 nucleotides agree with TRBD2. Germline trimming cut 4 bases from V and 7 bases from J; bases unmatched to any gene: 6. CDR1 and CDR2 (germline): SGHDN, FVKESK. CDR3 size: 15 residues. CDR3 nucleotide sequence: TGTGCCAGCAGCCCTCTAGCGGGAGGGTTACATACGCAGTATTTT. Translated, it gives CASSPLAGGLHTQYF.

In this sample, this clonotype turned up many times. This sequence joins TRBV5-1 and TRBJ1-5, with 9 bases identical to TRBD1. CDR1 SGHRS and CDR2 YFSETQ come from the germline V gene. With V trimmed by 4 bases and J by 7 bases, 9 bases remained unmatched. The CDR3 has 15 residues. Here the CDR3 reads CASSPEGQGHQPQHF. CDR3 bases: TGCGCCAGCAGCCCGGAAGGACAGGGGCACCAGCCCCAGCATTTT.

In its sample, this clonotype was seen many times. V is TRBV7-2 and J is TRBJ2-7, with 12 bases that match TRBD2. The CDR3 covers 16 residues. Unmatched junction bases numbered 4, after V lost 2 bases and J lost 2 bases. Per the germline V gene, CDR1 is SGHTA and CDR2 is FQGNSA. Here the CDR3 reads CASSLSTSGSTYEQYF. The CDR3 nucleotides read TGTGCCAGCAGCTTATCGACTAGCGGGAGCACCTACGAGCAGTACTTC.

This clonotype was observed many times. This chain's CDR3 is CATSDLGSPQREQFF. In DNA form, the CDR3 reads TGTGCCACCAGTGATTTGGGAAGCCCTCAACGGGAGCAGTTCTTC. The chain carries TRBV24-1 and TRBJ2-1; D not resolved. The germline gives CDR1 KGHDR, CDR2 SFDVKD. Trimming removed 0 bases at V and 10 bases at J, with 15 bases between. CDR3 length: 15 residues.

In its sample, this clonotype was seen many times. The V call is TRBV30, the J call TRBJ2-5; D not resolved. V was cut by 1 base and J by 1 base, with 4 bases left in between. The CDR3 has 12 residues. Germline loops: CDR1 GTSNPN, CDR2 SVGIG (reference sequence). The CDR3 protein is CAWSDLQETQYF. The CDR3 DNA sequence: TGTGCCTGGAGTGACCTCCAAGAGACCCAGTACTTC. Together with reference TRBV30 and TRBJ2-5, the CDR3 gives the full variable domain: SQTIHQWPATLVQPVGSPLSLECTVEGTSNPNLYWYRQAAGRGLQLLFYSVGIGQISSEVPQNLSASRPQDRQFILSSKKLLLSDSGFYLCAWSDLQETQYFGPGTRLLVL.

Note on this clonotype: Being one base from a much bigger clone, this may be a read error. The final CDR3 position lacks the conserved phenylalanine or tryptophan, pointing to a likely read error. The rearrangement joins TRBV7-9 to TRBJ2-6; D gene uncertain. Germline CDR1 is SEHNR and CDR2 is FQNEAQ (reference sequence). The V end was cut by 4 bases, the J end by 3 bases, with 10 bases between. This CDR3 has 15 amino acids. CDR3 nucleotide sequence: TGTGCCAGCAGCTCCCCGGTCGTTGGGGCCAACGTCCTGACTCTC. Protein product: CASSSPVVGANVLTL.

This clonotype was counted at least ten times. The V gene is TRBV2, the J gene TRBJ2-5, with 11 bases aligning to TRBD2. V shed 3 bases, J shed 4 bases, and the junction held 10 bases outside the gene matches. The germline V gene has CDR1 SNHLY and CDR2 FYNNEI. This CDR3 is built from 17 residues. The CDR3 nucleotides are TGTGCCAGCAGTGACCGGGGTAGCGGGAGGGCCGGAGAGACCCAGTACTTC. Amino acid sequence: CASSDRGSGRAGETQYF.

This clonotype was observed at least ten times. The rearrangement uses TRBV30 and TRBJ1-6; the D gene is possibly TRBD1 (5 bases). The CDR3 covers 13 residues. Germline loops: CDR1 GTSNPN, CDR2 SVGIG (reference sequence). Trimming cost V 0 bases and J 10 bases, with 10 bases left between them. CDR3 bases: TGTGCCTGGAGTGTAAGGGGAAAGTCACCCCTCCACTTT. As protein: CAWSVRGKSPLHF. The entire variable domain, with the rest obtained from reference TRBV30 and TRBJ1-6, is as follows: SQTIHQWPATLVQPVGSPLSLECTVEGTSNPNLYWYRQAAGRGLQLLFYSVGIGQISSEVPQNLSASRPQDRQFILSSKKLLLSDSGFYLCAWSVRGKSPLHFGNGTRLTVT.

The sample holds many counts of this clonotype. The chain joins TRBV27 to TRBJ2-7; D is possibly TRBD1 (6 bases). The CDR3 runs to 12 residues. Deletions cut 5 bases from V and 2 bases from J, with 7 bases between. CDR1 and CDR2 from the germline V gene are MNHEY and SMNVEV (reference sequence). The CDR3 loop reads CASSTGTYEQYF. The CDR3 nucleotides read TGTGCCAGCAGTACAGGGACCTACGAGCAGTACTTC.

This clonotype occurred many times. V gene TRBV6-6 combines with J gene TRBJ2-7; 7 positions agree with TRBD2. J was trimmed by 0 bases and V by 2 bases; bases with no gene match: 7. This CDR3 is 16 amino acids long. Germline V gene sequence: CDR1 MNHNY, CDR2 SVGAGI (reference sequence). CDR3 amino acids: CASSYRGLYFSYEQYF. The CDR3 DNA follows: TGTGCCAGCAGTTACAGGGGACTATATTTCTCCTACGAGCAGTACTTC.

The table lists this clonotype with a count of one. This may stem from a read error, because a much larger clone lies one nucleotide away. Since the CDR3 does not end with the conserved phenylalanine or tryptophan, this likely comes from a read error. The gene calls are TRBV6-1 and TRBJ2-1, with no clear D. The CDR3 runs to 12 residues. Germline V gene sequence: CDR1 MNHNS, CDR2 SASEGT. Trimming cost V 6 bases and J 4 bases, with 7 bases left between them. As DNA, the CDR3 is TGTGCCAGCAGATACACTTACAATGAGCAGTTCCTC. This translates into CASRYTYNEQFL.

The table lists this clonotype with many counts. The rearrangement uses TRBV7-6 and TRBJ2-7; 7 bases line up with TRBD2. J was trimmed by 1 base and V by 3 bases; bases with no gene match: 3. The germline gives CDR1 SGHVS, CDR2 FNYEAQ. The CDR3 is 14 amino acids. In nucleotides, the CDR3 is TGTGCCAGCAGCTTCGCGGGAGAATCCTACGAGCAGTACTTC. Amino acid sequence: CASSFAGESYEQYF.

This clonotype was counted ten times or more. V usage is TRBV9 and J usage is TRBJ2-7; no definite D call. Trimming removed 4 bases at V and 0 bases at J, with 11 bases between. This CDR3 spans 14 amino acids. CDR1 SGDLS and CDR2 YYNGEE come from the germline V gene. The CDR3 nucleotides read TGTGCCAGCAGCCCCAGGCTAGGCTCCTACGAGCAGTACTTC. It yields the protein CASSPRLGSYEQYF.

This clonotype has at least ten counts. The V call is TRBV6-5, the J call TRBJ2-1; TRBD2 aligns across 10 bases. Germline V lookup: CDR1 MNHEY, CDR2 SVGAGI. This CDR3 region has 15 residues. V gave up 6 bases and J gave up 6 bases; unmatched junction bases: 8. This chain's CDR3 is CASRPRAGGLNEQFF. DNA for the CDR3: TGTGCCAGCAGACCTCGAGCGGGAGGGCTCAATGAGCAGTTCTTC.

In this sample, this clonotype turned up many times. The chain is built from TRBV24-1 and TRBJ1-2; possibly TRBD1 for D (5 bases). Per germline, CDR1 KGHDR and CDR2 SFDVKD. The length of the CDR3 is 17 residues. Trimming pared 5 bases from V and 2 bases from J, leaving 20 bases between. CDR3 residues: CATSGGGGGTANYGYTF. The CDR3 coding sequence is TGTGCCACCAGTGGAGGCGGGGGGGGGACCGCAAACTATGGCTACACCTTC.

A remark on this clonotype: It may be a read error: a sequence one base away is much more abundant. V and J are TRBV30 and TRBJ1-5; weak D call: TRBD1 (6 bases). The germline V gene has CDR1 GTSNPN and CDR2 SVGIG (reference sequence). The CDR3 is 14 residues long. With 3 bases removed from V and 7 bases from J, the gap between germline ends came to 16 bases. CDR3 in amino acids: CAWRSPARGQPQHF. The DNA for the CDR3 is TGTGCCTGGAGGTCCCCCGCAAGGGGGCAGCCCCAGCATTTT.

In its sample, this clonotype was seen many times. The chain combines TRBV7-9 with TRBJ2-1; TRBD2 matches at 13 bases. The germline CDR1 and CDR2 sequences are SEHNR and FQNEAQ (reference sequence). This CDR3 has 16 amino acids. V trimming: 1 base; J trimming: 6 bases; junction bases outside the gene matches: 3. CDR3 DNA sequence: TGTGCCAGCAGCTTAGGGAGGACTAGCGGGAGCAATGAGCAGTTCTTC. Its protein product is CASSLGRTSGSNEQFF.